The 16 T cell receptor beta chains reported below all come from one sample, sequenced in a study of T cells in Graves' hyperthyroidism and ophthalmopathy. RNA transcripts were the template for amplifying TCR beta CDR3 regions. TCR CDR3 underwent first-round RT-PCR with the HTBI primer set. Using its own MiXCR run on the multiplex PCR reads, TCRdb lists one record per CDR3 protein. The sample consists of hundreds of thousands of distinct CDR3 sequences, 13% to 15% of them appearing once. The sample consisted of blood. The receptors come from a woman younger than 30 with Graves' hyperthyroidism.

This clonotype was seen repeatedly, ten times or more. The CDR3 coding sequence is TGTGCCAGCAGCCCAGGACAGGGAATAGATACGCAGTATTTT. Translating gives CASSPGQGIDTQYF. V is TRBV12-3 or TRBV12-4 and J is TRBJ2-3, with 8 bases matching TRBD1. CDR3 size: 14 residues. Trimming at V came to 6 bases and at J to 5 bases, leaving 7 bases not matched to a gene.

This clonotype was recorded at least ten times. CDR3 sequence reads: CASSEPTQPGLAGATSTDTQYF. CDR3 nucleotides: TGTGCCAGCAGTGAACCAACCCAACCGGGGCTAGCGGGGGCAACTAGCACAGATACGCAGTATTTT. The chain has TRBV2 and TRBJ2-3, with TRBD2 matching over 10 bases. Trimming removed 2 bases from V and 0 bases from J; junction bases left unmatched: 20. There are 22 residues in the CDR3. CDR1 and CDR2 from the germline V gene are SNHLY and FYNNEI.

The chain couples TRBV15 to TRBJ2-3, with 13 nucleotides matching TRBD2. CDR1 is LNHNV and CDR2 is YYDKDF in the germline V gene (reference sequence). The CDR3 length is 18 residues. J lost 3 bases, V lost 3 bases, and 9 bases had no gene match. CDR3 amino acids: CATSRRQLAGGPTDTQYF. The DNA of the CDR3 is TGTGCCACCAGCAGGCGCCAACTAGCGGGAGGGCCAACAGATACGCAGTATTTT.

Ten or more counts support this clonotype. One junction end does not reproduce the germline sequence, and a read error may be involved. This sequence joins TRBV20-1 and TRBJ2-7; 11 bases map to TRBD2. Germline values: CDR1 DFQATT, CDR2 SNEGSKA (reference sequence). This CDR3 region has 13 residues. CDR3 amino acids: CSASGRSGYEQYF. Written as DNA, the CDR3 is TGCAGCGCTAGCGGGAGGAGTGGCTACGAGCAGTACTTC.

This clonotype was observed a few times. The chain has TRBV19 and TRBJ2-7; 8 bases align to TRBD2. The CDR3 covers 15 residues. Germline-derived CDR1 and CDR2 are LNHDA and SQIVND (reference sequence). V lost 10 bases and J lost 5; bases outside the gene matches: 16. The DNA of the CDR3 is TGTGCCACATTAGACGGGGCGGGAGGAAGAGACGAGCAGTACTTC. This gives the protein CATLDGAGGRDEQYF.

V and J are TRBV10-1 and TRBJ2-7; tentatively, D is TRBD2 (6 bases). V was trimmed by 10 bases and J by 4 bases, leaving 20 bases between them. This CDR3 spans 14 amino acids. Germline loops: CDR1 WNHNN, CDR2 SYGVQD (reference sequence). The CDR3 here is CATPRRERGYEQYF. The CDR3 region has the DNA TGCGCCACCCCGAGGAGGGAACGAGGATACGAGCAGTACTTC.

At least ten counts were recorded for this clonotype. J is TRBJ1-4 and V is TRBV10-3, with D maybe TRBD1 (6 bases). V was cut by 8 bases and J by 0 bases, with 10 bases left in between. This CDR3 is built from 14 residues. Per the germline V gene, CDR1 is ENHRY and CDR2 is SYGVKD. CDR3 residues: CAIAAGATNEKLFF. In nucleotides, the CDR3 is TGTGCCATCGCCGCAGGGGCAACTAATGAAAAACTGTTTTTT.

This clonotype has more than one count but fewer than ten. This chain links TRBV4-1 with TRBJ2-1, with D uncertain. CDR3 length equals 17 residues. Trimming cost V 4 bases and J 2 bases, with 18 bases left between them. CDR1 MGHRA and CDR2 YSYEKL come from the germline V gene. The CDR3 bases are TGCGCCAGCAGCCCCTATTCTCGTGACCCCCCCTACAATGAGCAGTTCTTC. As protein: CASSPYSRDPPYNEQFF.

At least ten counts were recorded for this clonotype. The genes are TRBV3-1 and TRBJ2-5, with 8 bases lining up with TRBD1. Trimming took 3 bases from V and 5 from J; bases not matched to a gene: 8. Germline V lookup: CDR1 LGHDT, CDR2 YNNKEL (reference sequence). CDR3 length equals 15 residues. The CDR3 DNA reads as TGTGCCAGCAGCCAGGTCCAGGGGGCTAGGGAGACCCAGTACTTC. Its translation is CASSQVQGARETQYF.

At least ten counts were recorded for this clonotype. The chain has TRBV5-6 and TRBJ1-1; D perhaps matches TRBD1 (5 bases). The length of the CDR3 is 15 residues. CDR1 is SGHDT and CDR2 is YYEEEE in the germline V gene. Trimming took off 4 bases at V and 1 base at J, with 14 bases between the two ends. In nucleotides, the CDR3 is TGTGCCAGCAGCCCCACAGGAAATAAGAACACTGAAGCTTTCTTT. Encoded protein: CASSPTGNKNTEAFF.

The V gene is TRBV29-1, the J gene TRBJ1-1; D is uncertain. Between the trimmed V and J ends, which lost 5 bases and 0 bases, there was a span of 7 bases. Germline V lookup: CDR1 SQVTM, CDR2 ANQGSEA. CDR3 size: 12 residues. The CDR3 is CSVLEMNTEAFF. The CDR3 DNA follows: TGCAGCGTTTTGGAGATGAACACTGAAGCTTTCTTT.

As for this clonotype: A single base separates this from a much larger clone, so it may be a read error. The chain employs TRBV7-2 and TRBJ2-7; D uncertain. The J call is doubtful: the DNA matches TRBJ2-1 better. The CDR3 spans 12 residues. The germline V gene has CDR1 SGHTA and CDR2 FQGNSA. CDR3 in amino acids: CASSFNIYEQFF. The DNA of the CDR3 is TGTGCCAGCAGCTTTAATATCTACGAGCAGTTCTTC.

The gene calls are TRBV6-1 and TRBJ1-1, with D hard to call. CDR1 is MNHNS, CDR2 SASEGT, per germline. CDR3 length: 11 residues. Trimming shortened V by 5 bases and J by 5 bases, and 6 bases separated the two germline ends. The chain's CDR3 is CASSRLTEAFF. The DNA of the CDR3 is TGTGCCAGCAGTCGGTTGACTGAAGCTTTCTTT.

There are many counts of this clonotype. The chain has TRBV27 and TRBJ2-2, with 13 bases matching TRBD2. The V gene's germline CDR1 is MNHEY and CDR2 SMNVEV (reference sequence). V shed 7 bases and J 6 bases; nucleotides not matched to a gene: 8. This CDR3 spans 16 amino acids. This chain's CDR3 is CASNPQTSGRPGELFF. For the CDR3, the DNA is TGTGCCAGCAACCCCCAGACTAGCGGGAGGCCCGGGGAGCTGTTTTTT.

This clonotype was seen only a few times. CDR3 residues: CASSQDGGGQGLGQPQHF. The CDR3 region has the DNA TGTGCCAGCAGCCAAGATGGTGGCGGGCAGGGACTAGGGCAGCCCCAGCATTTT. The J gene is TRBJ1-5, the V gene TRBV4-2, with a weak D call TRBD1 (5 bases). The length of the CDR3 is 18 residues. CDR1 LGHNA and CDR2 YNFKEQ come from the germline V gene. Trimming pared 0 bases from V and 7 bases from J, leaving 22 bases between.

This clonotype was counted many times. This chain uses TRBV7-2 with TRBJ2-3; D unclear. CDR3 length equals 11 residues. V was clipped by 8 bases and J by 7 bases, with 10 bases between them. Looked up from germline, CDR1 is SGHTA and CDR2 is FQGNSA. The DNA for the CDR3 is TGTGCCAGCCGCCAATCTTATACGCAGTATTTT. Residues: CASRQSYTQYF.